This TCR beta chain derives from a study of PD-L1 blockade in urothelial cancer. Study in general: Samples of blood were analyzed 3 weeks (second dose) and 6 weeks after treatment start. Whole-study findings and limits: Where pretreatment blood TCR clonality fell below the median, better survival was predicted. Tumor-associated TCR clones expanded more in blood at 3 weeks in patients with durable benefit.

The time point: peripheral blood 6 weeks after treatment start. The CDR3 is 14 residues long. Germline lookup yields CDR1 MNHEY and CDR2 SMNVEV (reference sequence). The junction had 9 bases not matched to a gene; V was cut back by 3 bases and J by 13 bases. Sequencing was performed with immunoSEQ multiplex PCR; in TCRdb, only in-frame clones are kept and a portion is missing. Among approximately 40,000 clones listed, 65% to 90% were seen once. Notes on this clone: Its antigen is as yet unknown.

The sample in question was PBMCs, obtained around atezolizumab (anti-PD-L1) treatment. The receptor's source is a man in his fifties or sixties with urothelial cancer. The chain couples TRBV27 to TRBJ2-1; 10 bases agree with TRBD1. DNA of the CDR3: TGTGCCAGCAGTTTCGGGACAGGGGTCTTAGTACAGTTCTTC. Protein product: CASSFGTGVLVQFF.